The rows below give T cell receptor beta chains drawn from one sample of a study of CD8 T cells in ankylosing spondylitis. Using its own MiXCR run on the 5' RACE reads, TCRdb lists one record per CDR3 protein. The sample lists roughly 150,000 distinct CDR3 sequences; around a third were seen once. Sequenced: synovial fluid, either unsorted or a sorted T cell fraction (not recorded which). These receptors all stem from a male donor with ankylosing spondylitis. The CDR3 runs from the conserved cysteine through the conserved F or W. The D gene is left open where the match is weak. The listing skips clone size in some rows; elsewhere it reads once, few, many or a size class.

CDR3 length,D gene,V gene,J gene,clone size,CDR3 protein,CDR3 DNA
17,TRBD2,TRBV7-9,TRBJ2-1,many,CASSLLTSGTSYNEQFF,TGTGCCAGCAGCTTACTCACTAGCGGGACTTCCTACAATGAGCAGTTCTTC
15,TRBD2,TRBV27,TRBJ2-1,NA,CASSSTSPLDNEQFF,TGTGCCAGCAGTTCGACTAGCCCCCTTGACAATGAGCAGTTCTTC
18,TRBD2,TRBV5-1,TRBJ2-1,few,CASSTGTSGSGRYNEQFF,TGCGCCAGCAGCACGGGGACTAGCGGGAGTGGTAGGTACAATGAGCAGTTCTTC
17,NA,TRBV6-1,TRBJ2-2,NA,CASRGVHGGGLTGELFF,TGTGCCAGCAGAGGCGTTCATGGAGGAGGCTTGACCGGGGAGCTGTTTTTT
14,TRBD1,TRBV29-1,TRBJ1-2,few,CSVEGDRVGYGYTF,TGCAGCGTTGAAGGGGACAGGGTGGGCTATGGCTACACCTTC
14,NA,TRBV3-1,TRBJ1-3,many,CASSPGRSGNTIYF,TGTGCCAGCAGCCCGGGGAGGTCTGGAAACACCATATATTTT
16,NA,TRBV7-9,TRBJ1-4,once,CASSLKAGASNEKLFF,TGTGCCAGCAGCTTAAAAGCGGGGGCCTCAAATGAAAAACTGTTTTTT
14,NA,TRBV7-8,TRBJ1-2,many,CASTLRPRNYGYTF,TGTGCCAGCACCTTGCGGCCGAGGAATTATGGCTACACCTTC
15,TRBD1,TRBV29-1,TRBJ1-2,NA,CSVAGTGDRLSGYTF,TGCAGCGTTGCCGGGACAGGAGACCGATTGAGTGGCTACACCTTC
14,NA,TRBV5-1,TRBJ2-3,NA,CASSLRRDIDTQYF,TGCGCCAGCAGCTTGAGAAGGGATATAGATACGCAGTATTTT
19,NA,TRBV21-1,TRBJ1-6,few,CASSRKEGYRSSYNSPLHF,TGTGCCAGCAGCAGGAAGGAAGGCTACAGGAGCTCCTATAATTCACCCCTCCACTTT
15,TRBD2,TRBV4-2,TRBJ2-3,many,CASSQDELAGSTQYF,TGTGCCAGCAGCCAAGACGAACTAGCGGGAAGTACGCAGTATTTT
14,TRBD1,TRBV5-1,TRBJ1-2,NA,CASSPGTEARGYTF,TGCGCCAGCAGCCCCGGGACAGAGGCGAGGGGCTACACCTTC
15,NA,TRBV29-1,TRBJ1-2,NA,CSTRGRKEDYYGYTF,TGCAGCACGCGGGGCAGAAAGGAAGATTACTATGGCTACACCTTC
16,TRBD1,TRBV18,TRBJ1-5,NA,CASSERRQGWDQPQHF,TGTGCCAGCTCAGAGAGGAGACAGGGCTGGGATCAGCCCCAGCATTTT
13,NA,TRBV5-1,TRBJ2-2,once,CASSSGDTGELFF,TGCGCCAGCAGCTCAGGGGACACCGGGGAGCTGTTTTTT
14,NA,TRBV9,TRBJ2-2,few,CASSVGRVAGELFF,TGTGCCAGCAGCGTAGGCAGGGTGGCCGGGGAGCTGTTTTTT
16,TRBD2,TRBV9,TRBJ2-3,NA,CASSLGAGEGTDTQYF,TGTGCCAGCAGCCTAGGGGCGGGAGAGGGAACAGATACGCAGTATTTT
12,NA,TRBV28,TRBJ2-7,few,CASWGTTYEQYF,TGTGCCAGCTGGGGGACGACCTACGAGCAGTACTTC
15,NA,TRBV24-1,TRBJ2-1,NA,CATSDLSGSYNEQFF,TGTGCCACCAGTGACCTTAGCGGTTCCTACAATGAGCAGTTCTTC
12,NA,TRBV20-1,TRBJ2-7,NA,CSARGPGYEQYF,TGCAGTGCCCGAGGGCCCGGCTACGAGCAGTACTTC
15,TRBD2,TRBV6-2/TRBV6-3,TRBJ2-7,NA,CASRETSGTYYEQYF,TGTGCCAGCAGGGAGACTAGCGGGACCTACTACGAGCAGTACTTC
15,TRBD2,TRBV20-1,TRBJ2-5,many,CSATGTSGVLETQYF,TGCAGTGCGACCGGGACTAGCGGGGTGTTAGAGACCCAGTACTTC
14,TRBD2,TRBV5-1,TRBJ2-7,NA,CASSPGLARDEQYF,TGCGCCAGCAGCCCGGGACTAGCGAGGGACGAGCAGTACTTC
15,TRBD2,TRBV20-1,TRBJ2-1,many,CSARDSGKNYNEQFF,TGCAGTGCTAGAGATAGCGGGAAGAACTACAATGAGCAGTTCTTC
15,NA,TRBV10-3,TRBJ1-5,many,CAISSGFGSNQPQHF,TGTGCCATCAGCTCCGGTTTCGGTAGCAATCAGCCCCAGCATTTT
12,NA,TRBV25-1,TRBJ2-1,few,CASSADFNEQFF,TGTGCCAGCAGTGCGGACTTCAATGAGCAGTTCTTC
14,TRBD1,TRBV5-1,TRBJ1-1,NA,CASSLAGQGTEAFF,TGCGCCAGCAGCTTGGCTGGACAGGGCACTGAAGCTTTCTTT
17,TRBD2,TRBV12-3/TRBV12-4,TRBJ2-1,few,CASSLQRAGGPHNEQFF,TGTGCCAGCAGTTTACAGAGAGCGGGAGGGCCCCACAATGAGCAGTTCTTC
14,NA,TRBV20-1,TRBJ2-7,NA,CSATPGRTAYEQYF,TGCAGTGCTACCCCGGGGCGGACCGCCTACGAGCAGTACTTC
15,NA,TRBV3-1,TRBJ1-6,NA,CASSQFGLTNSPLHF,TGTGCCAGCAGCCAATTTGGACTTACAAATTCACCCCTCCACTTT
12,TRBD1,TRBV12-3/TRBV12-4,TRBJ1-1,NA,CASATGDAEAFF,TGTGCCAGCGCGACAGGGGATGCTGAAGCTTTCTTT
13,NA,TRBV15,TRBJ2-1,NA,CATSRGGSEEQFF,TGTGCCACCAGCAGAGGCGGCAGCGAAGAGCAGTTCTTC
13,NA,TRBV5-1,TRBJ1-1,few,CASSGEGATEAFF,TGCGCCAGCAGCGGGGAGGGTGCCACTGAAGCTTTCTTT
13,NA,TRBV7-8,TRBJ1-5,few,CASTLDGNQPQHF,TGTGCCAGCACCCTAGATGGCAATCAGCCCCAGCATTTT
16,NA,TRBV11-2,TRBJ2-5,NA,CASSRPLGGLEETQYF,TGTGCCAGCAGCCGCCCTCTGGGGGGGCTCGAAGAGACCCAGTACTTC
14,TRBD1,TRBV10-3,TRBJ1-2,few,CAISETGGGDGYTF,TGTGCCATCAGTGAGACAGGGGGAGGCGATGGCTACACCTTC
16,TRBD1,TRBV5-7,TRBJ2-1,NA,CASSLAGTGAGNEQFF,TGTGCCAGCAGCTTAGCCGGGACAGGGGCCGGCAATGAGCAGTTCTTC
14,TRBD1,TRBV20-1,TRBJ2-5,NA,CSASPNRGGETQYF,TGCAGTGCTAGCCCAAACAGGGGTGGGGAGACCCAGTACTTC
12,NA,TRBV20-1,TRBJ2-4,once,CSAVDRSSIQYF,TGCAGTGCTGTCGACAGGTCGAGCATTCAGTACTTC
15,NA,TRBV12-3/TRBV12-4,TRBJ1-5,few,CASSRREDGNQPQHF,TGTGCCAGCAGCCGGAGGGAGGACGGCAATCAGCCCCAGCATTTT